This T cell receptor beta chain originates from a study of regulatory T cells in long-lasting Graves disease. This clonotype was counted many times. As for time point: newly diagnosed GD, antithyroid drugs for less than 3 months. Researchers made the TCR library from RNA that was extracted from PBMCs. The authors built TCR beta libraries using iRepertoire HTBI primers and Arm-PCR of CDR3 regions. In TCRdb, the multiplex PCR reads were re-called with MiXCR into one record per CDR3 protein. Counted here are 550,000 to 700,000 distinct CDR3 sequences, roughly 15% occurring once; the ten biggest clones make up 12%. In germline, CDR1 is SQVTM, CDR2 ANQGSEA. The junction had 3 bases not matched to a gene; V was cut back by 4 bases and J by 6 bases. CDR3 length: 13 amino acids. These data were also reused for a study on T cells in Graves' hyperthyroidism and ophthalmopathy.

The clonotype originates from a man younger than 30 with Graves disease. The sample here was peripheral blood mononuclear cells (PBMCs), taken at new diagnosis, from a patient treated with antithyroid drugs. The genes are TRBV29-1 and TRBJ1-6, with 7 nucleotides matching TRBD1. In nucleotides, the CDR3 is TGCAGCGTTGGACAGGGCGGTAATTCACCCCTCCACTTT. Translating gives CSVGQGGNSPLHF.